This entry features one TCR beta chain sequence. As handled by the study authors: Estimated nucleated cell counts came from reference gene primer amplification. Profiled with immunoSEQ multiplex PCR; TCRdb holds only in-frame clones, not every one. The DNA was the basis for D and trimming; V, J and clone size are from that table. Among approximately 180,000 clones listed, 65% to 90% were seen once. In Cohort 3, a recovered donor had either two negative PCRs, clearance, or symptom resolution. This record belongs to a study of blood T cell repertoires in COVID-19. In the study overall: Both acute and convalescent COVID-19 samples were obtained from the United States, Italy and Spain.

The TCR originated in a man aged 50-59 years who had recovered from COVID-19. The sequenced material came from PBMCs or T cells enriched from blood (not recorded which).

The CDR3 DNA sequence: TGTGCCAGCAGCCAAGATCGGCAGGGCCATGGCTACACCTTC. This encodes CASSQDRQGHGYTF. The rearrangement joins TRBV3-1 (or the pseudogene TRBV3-2) to TRBJ1-2; the D gene is possibly TRBD1 (5 bases). Germline lookup yields CDR1 LGHDT and CDR2 YNNKEL (reference sequence). There are 14 residues in the CDR3. V shed 0 bases and J shed 6 bases, with 11 bases lying between them.